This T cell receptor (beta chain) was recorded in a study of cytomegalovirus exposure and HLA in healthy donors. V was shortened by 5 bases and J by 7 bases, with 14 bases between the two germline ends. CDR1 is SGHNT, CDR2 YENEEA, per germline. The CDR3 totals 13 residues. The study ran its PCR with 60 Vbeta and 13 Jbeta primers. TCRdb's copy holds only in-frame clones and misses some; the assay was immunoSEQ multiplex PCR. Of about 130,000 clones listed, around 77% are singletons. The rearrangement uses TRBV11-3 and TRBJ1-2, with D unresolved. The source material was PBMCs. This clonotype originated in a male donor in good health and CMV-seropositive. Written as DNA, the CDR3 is TGTGCCAGCAGCCTCGATCTCGTGCGTGGCTACACCTTC. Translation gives CASSLDLVRGYTF.